This is a list of T cell receptor beta chains from one sample in a study of human T cells and chemical hapten exposure. TCRdb re-analysed the RACE reads in MiXCR, keeping a single row per CDR3 protein. The repertoire consists of 350,000 to 400,000 distinct CDR3 sequences, with approximately 5% occurring once and the leading ten covering 2.5% to 3%. This sample comprised whole blood, obtained in connection with sensitization to the hapten diphenylcyclopropenone (DPC). The receptor set was obtained from a woman between 50 and 59 years old with alopecia areata. Some clones in this sample may be carry-over from other donors' samples. Both conserved end residues are part of each CDR3. The D gene is left open where the match is weak. Expanded clones are given a class, and other clones once, few, many or no size at all.

J gene	clone size	D gene	V gene	CDR3 protein	CDR3 DNA
TRBJ2-3	few	NA	TRBV4-2	CASSQDRGGSTDTQYF	TGTGCCAGCAGCCAAGATCGCGGCGGGAGCACAGATACGCAGTATTTT
TRBJ1-1	once	NA	TRBV11-2	CASSLTDSEAFF	TGTGCCAGCAGCTTGACAGATTCTGAAGCTTTCTTT
TRBJ2-3	many	NA	TRBV29-1	CSVASRGSTQYF	TGCAGCGTTGCAAGCAGGGGTAGTACGCAGTATTTT
TRBJ1-2	many	NA	TRBV4-3	CASSQEATDRNYGYTF	TGCGCCAGCAGCCAAGAGGCCACGGACAGAAACTATGGCTACACCTTC
TRBJ2-1	NA	NA	TRBV18	CASSPPQGQGVNDNEQFF	TGTGCCAGCTCACCTCCCCAAGGGCAGGGAGTAAACGACAATGAGCAGTTCTTC
TRBJ2-5	many	TRBD2	TRBV5-1	CASSLESGAARRETQYF	TGCGCCAGCAGCTTGGAAAGCGGGGCCGCCCGTAGGGAGACCCAGTACTTC
TRBJ1-6	many	NA	TRBV9	CASSVDPGAYNSPLHF	TGTGCCAGCAGCGTAGACCCAGGGGCCTATAATTCACCCCTCCACTTT
TRBJ2-3	many	TRBD2	TRBV11-2	CASSPRFAAGATDTQYF	TGTGCCAGCAGCCCCCGGTTCGCAGCGGGAGCCACAGATACGCAGTATTTT
TRBJ2-3	NA	NA	TRBV7-9	CASSPQGASTDTQYF	TGTGCCAGCAGCCCTCAAGGGGCTAGCACAGATACGCAGTATTTT
TRBJ2-3	NA	TRBD2	TRBV7-2	CASSLGTSGLRADTQYF	TGTGCCAGCAGCTTGGGTACTAGCGGGCTGAGGGCAGATACGCAGTATTTT
TRBJ2-5	few	NA	TRBV29-1	CSVEGLAPQETQYF	TGCAGCGTTGAAGGGTTAGCGCCTCAAGAGACCCAGTACTTC
TRBJ1-4	many	NA	TRBV18	CASSRDRDPKNEKLFF	TGTGCCAGCTCACGAGATCGGGACCCCAAAAATGAAAAACTGTTTTTT
TRBJ2-7	few	NA	TRBV7-2	CASSLALDGTYEQYF	TGTGCCAGCAGCCTAGCGCTAGACGGAACCTACGAGCAGTACTTC
TRBJ2-1	many	NA	TRBV28	CATNPGGTPYNEQFF	TGTGCCACCAACCCGGGCGGAACCCCTTACAATGAGCAGTTCTTC
TRBJ2-5	NA	NA	TRBV28	CASSYRRRLQETQYF	TGTGCCAGCAGTTACCGCCGACGCCTACAAGAGACCCAGTACTTC
TRBJ2-5	few	NA	TRBV7-6	CASSGVGAQETQYF	TGTGCCAGCAGCGGGGTCGGGGCCCAAGAGACCCAGTACTTC
TRBJ1-6	few	NA	TRBV10-2	CASSESDDNSPLHF	TGCGCCAGCAGTGAGTCGGACGATAATTCACCCCTCCACTTT
TRBJ2-7	many	TRBD2	TRBV20-1	CSARQLAGGEQYF	TGCAGTGCTAGGCAACTAGCGGGAGGCGAGCAGTACTTC
TRBJ1-5	many	TRBD1	TRBV29-1	CSVGQGSNQPQHF	TGCAGCGTCGGACAGGGGAGCAATCAGCCCCAGCATTTT
TRBJ1-5	few	NA	TRBV21-1	CASSLSISRGYQPQHF	TGTGCCAGCAGCCTATCGATATCTCGGGGGTATCAGCCCCAGCATTTT
TRBJ1-4	many	NA	TRBV29-1	CSVERQGDEKLFF	TGCAGCGTTGAGCGGCAGGGAGATGAAAAACTGTTTTTT
TRBJ2-1	NA	TRBD2	TRBV27	CASSFGGGLAGGEQFF	TGTGCCAGCAGTTTCGGGGGAGGGCTAGCGGGAGGAGAGCAGTTCTTC
TRBJ2-5	many	NA	TRBV11-2	CASSLFQREETQYF	TGTGCCAGCAGCTTGTTCCAGCGGGAAGAGACCCAGTACTTC
TRBJ1-1	NA	NA	TRBV20-1	CSGEGEAFF	TGCAGTGGGGAGGGGGAAGCTTTCTTT
TRBJ1-1	many	TRBD1	TRBV5-1	CASSLEGQVNTEAFF	TGCGCCAGCAGCTTGGAGGGACAGGTGAACACTGAAGCTTTCTTT
TRBJ2-4	NA	TRBD2	TRBV6-1	CASPLFSGGLVGIQYF	TGTGCCAGCCCTTTATTTAGCGGGGGGTTAGTAGGCATTCAGTACTTC
TRBJ1-1	few	NA	TRBV5-1	CASRLYGTEAFF	TGCGCCAGCAGACTGTACGGTACTGAAGCTTTCTTT
TRBJ1-5	few	NA	TRBV21-1	CASSLHPRDRGLQKPNQPQHF	TGTGCCAGCAGCTTACACCCGCGGGACAGGGGGCTTCAGAAGCCCAATCAGCCCCAGCATTTT
TRBJ2-3	many	TRBD2	TRBV6-1	CASRGGQDTQYF	TGTGCCAGTCGGGGGGGCCAGGATACGCAGTATTTT
TRBJ1-1	few	NA	TRBV12-3/TRBV12-4	CASSLSGREEAFF	TGTGCCAGCAGTTTGAGCGGAAGGGAGGAAGCTTTCTTT
TRBJ1-6	NA	NA	TRBV4-1	CASSQVRGMDSPLHF	TGCGCCAGCAGCCAAGTAAGGGGGATGGATTCACCCCTCCACTTT
TRBJ1-1	NA	NA	TRBV29-1	CSVDPGYTEAFF	TGCAGCGTTGATCCGGGGTACACTGAAGCTTTCTTT